These 21 T cell receptor beta chains were all obtained from the same sample, sequenced in a study of blood T cell repertoires in COVID-19. The data were produced by immunoSEQ multiplex PCR, yet TCRdb's version contains in-frame clones alone and is incomplete. The repertoire holds around 250,000 clones, with around nine tenths as singletons. Sequencing used peripheral blood. The receptors originated from a woman aged 40 to 49 who had recovered from COVID-19.

This rearrangement joins TRBV6-5 to TRBJ2-1; a weak D match, TRBD2 (6 bases). Germline-derived CDR1 and CDR2 are MNHEY and SVGAGI. CDR3 length: 14 residues. The V end was cut by 2 bases, the J end by 3 bases, with 8 bases between. The CDR3 here is CASSYGGLYNEQFF. DNA for the CDR3: TGTGCCAGCAGTTACGGAGGGCTCTACAATGAGCAGTTCTTC.

The chain links TRBV28 to TRBJ1-5, with TRBD1 matching over 9 bases. Germline loops: CDR1 MDHEN, CDR2 SYDVKM. CDR3 length: 16 residues. The trim removed 7 bases at V and 7 bases at J, leaving 14 bases unmatched. In nucleotides, the CDR3 is TGTGCCAGCAACCCCTACACGGGACAGGGATTGCAGCCCCAGCATTTT. It specifies CASNPYTGQGLQPQHF.

This clone has only a few counts. The chain recombines TRBV7-2 with TRBJ1-5; D gene ambiguous. Germline CDR1 reads SGHTA; CDR2 reads FQGNSA. V lost 3 bases and J 5 bases, leaving 5 bases between the germline ends. The CDR3 consists of 12 residues. Here the CDR3 reads CASSFMYQPQHF. The DNA of the CDR3 is TGTGCCAGCAGCTTTATGTATCAGCCCCAGCATTTT. Together with reference TRBV7-2 and TRBJ1-5, the CDR3 gives the full variable domain: GAGVSQSPSNKVTEKGKDVELRCDPISGHTALYWYRQSLGQGLEFLIYFQGNSAPDKSGLPSDRFSAERTGGSVSTLTIQRTQQEDSAVYLCASSFMYQPQHFGDGTRLSIL.

DNA of the CDR3: TGTGCCAGCAGCCAGGCCGGGACATCACATACCTACGAGCAGTACTTC. Its protein product is CASSQAGTSHTYEQYF. V and J are TRBV3-1 (or the pseudogene TRBV3-2) and TRBJ2-7; TRBD1 is a possible D gene (6 bases). V was cut by 3 bases and J by 2 bases, with 17 bases left in between. The CDR3 is 16 residues long. Germline CDR1 reads LGHDT; CDR2 reads YNNKEL (reference sequence).

About this clone itself: One end of the junction varies from germline; a read error may be responsible. This chain joins TRBV19 and TRBJ1-2; D perhaps matches TRBD1 (5 bases). Germline V gives CDR1 LNHDA, CDR2 SQIVND (reference sequence). This CDR3 spans 14 amino acids. CDR3 in DNA: TGTGCCAGTAGTGAAACAGGCGACCACTATGGTTACACCTTC. Translation: CASSETGDHYGYTF.

A word on this clone: Other nucleotide sequences from this sample produce the same CDR3. The V and J genes are TRBV2 and TRBJ1-2; tentatively, D is TRBD1 (6 bases). From germline, CDR1 is SNHLY and CDR2 FYNNEI. The germline V and J ends were trimmed by 2 bases and 2 bases, with 6 bases remaining between them. CDR3 length: 13 amino acids. This CDR3 is CASSEQGNYGYTF. For the CDR3, the DNA is TGTGCCAGCAGTGAACAGGGGAACTATGGCTACACCTTC.

V is TRBV2 and J is TRBJ1-4; 8 bases are a match to TRBD1. The CDR3 is made up of 14 amino acids. With V trimmed by 6 bases and J by 7 bases, 7 bases remained unmatched. CDR1 and CDR2 from the germline V gene are SNHLY and FYNNEI. This chain's CDR3 is CASRSSRGPEKLFF. The CDR3 bases are TGTGCCAGCAGATCGTCCAGGGGGCCTGAAAAACTGTTTTTT.

This sequence joins TRBV5-1 and TRBJ2-1; 7 bases fit TRBD2. V was pared by 0 bases and J by 8 bases, with 8 bases of the junction left unmatched. Germline CDR1 reads SGHRS; CDR2 reads YFSETQ. The CDR3 is 15 residues long. As DNA, the CDR3 is TGCGCCAGCAGCTTGGGGTTTGCGGGGGTACATGAGCAGTTCTTC. This sequence encodes CASSLGFAGVHEQFF.

The genes are TRBV29-1 and TRBJ2-5; 13 bases map to TRBD2. There are 15 residues in the CDR3. Germline CDR1 SQVTM, CDR2 ANQGSEA. The V and J ends lost 6 bases and 1 base, in that order; junction bases with no gene match: 5. The CDR3 coding sequence is TGCAGCGTCGAAAGGACTAGCGGGGGCCAAGAGACCCAGTACTTC. Its translation: CSVERTSGGQETQYF.

Only one count was recorded for this clone. The genes are TRBV27 and TRBJ1-1, with 9 bases lining up with TRBD1. Germline V gene lookup returns CDR1 MNHEY and CDR2 SMNVEV (reference sequence). This CDR3 region has 13 residues. With 5 bases clipped from V and 3 bases from J, the junction kept 1 base outside the gene matches. CDR3 sequence: CASSRTGDTEAFF. In DNA, the CDR3 is TGTGCCAGCAGTCGGACAGGGGACACTGAAGCTTTCTTT.

This clone was recorded only once. This rearrangement joins TRBV11-3 to TRBJ2-7, with D possibly TRBD2 on 5 matching bases. CDR1 is SGHNT, CDR2 YENEEA, per germline. This CDR3 is built from 15 residues. Trimming left V 2 bases short and J 6 bases short, with 17 bases between. The DNA for the CDR3 is TGTGCCAGCAGCTTATCGCTAGCACCTACTCGCGAGCAGTACTTC. Its translation: CASSLSLAPTREQYF. The full variable domain, rest sourced from reference TRBV11-3 and TRBJ2-7, is EAGVVQSPRYKIIEKKQPVAFWCNPISGHNTLYWYLQNLGQGPELLIRYENEEAVDDSQLPKDRFSAERLKGVDSTLKIQPAELGDSAVYLCASSLSLAPTREQYFGPGTRLTVT.

The chain is built from TRBV25-1 and TRBJ2-3; tentatively, D is TRBD2 (5 bases). V lost 3 bases, J lost 2 bases, and 18 bases lay in between. Per germline, CDR1 MGHDK and CDR2 SYGVNS. The CDR3 runs 17 residues. The CDR3 nucleotides are TGTGCCAGCAGTGAGAGGGCCCAAGTAATTTTCACAGATACGCAGTATTTT. Protein: CASSERAQVIFTDTQYF.

The chain joins TRBV4-1 to TRBJ2-7; 7 positions match TRBD2. The length of the CDR3 is 13 residues. The V segment lost 6 bases and the J segment 4 bases; nucleotides outside the gene matches: 6. Germline lookup yields CDR1 MGHRA and CDR2 YSYEKL. CDR3 in DNA: TGCGCCAGCAGTCCCGGGACTACGTACGAGCAGTACTTC. Translating it yields CASSPGTTYEQYF.

The CDR3 is CASSWQIPVDNEQFF. CDR3 nucleotides: TGCGCCAGCAGCTGGCAAATCCCAGTTGATAATGAGCAGTTCTTC. The chain couples TRBV5-1 to TRBJ2-1; D unclear. V lost 3 bases to trimming and J lost 7 bases, with 17 bases between them. CDR3 length: 15 residues. In germline, CDR1 is SGHRS, CDR2 YFSETQ.

The chain links TRBV2 to TRBJ1-5, with 7 bases lining up with TRBD1. The CDR3 runs 15 residues. The ends lost 6 bases at V and 2 bases at J; junction bases unmatched: 7. Germline values: CDR1 SNHLY, CDR2 FYNNEI. CDR3 DNA: TGTGCCAGCAGGACAGGGATAACGGGCAATCAGCCCCAGCATTTT. Its protein is CASRTGITGNQPQHF.

The gene calls are TRBV12-3 or TRBV12-4 and TRBJ2-5; D perhaps matches TRBD2 (5 bases). This CDR3 comprises 13 residues. V lost 2 bases and J lost 2, with 6 bases in between. CDR3 in DNA: TGTGCCAGCAGTTTATCGGGACAAGAGACCCAGTACTTC. Amino acid sequence: CASSLSGQETQYF.

J is TRBJ2-7 and V is TRBV7-3; unclear D gene. The germline V gene encodes CDR1 SGHTA and CDR2 FQGTGA. The CDR3 is 13 residues long. The V end was cut by 5 bases, the J end by 4 bases, with 12 bases between. For the CDR3, the DNA is TGTGCCAGCAGCCGCCGGGTCCTTTACGAGCAGTACTTC. Residues: CASSRRVLYEQYF. The complete variable domain, with remaining parts taken from reference TRBV7-3 and TRBJ2-7, reads GAGVSQTPSNKVTEKGKYVELRCDPISGHTALYWYRQSLGQGPEFLIYFQGTGAADDSGLPNDRFFAVRPEGSVSTLKIQRTERGDSAVYLCASSRRVLYEQYFGPGTRLTVT.

The chain joins TRBV7-4 to TRBJ2-1, with 9 nucleotides matching TRBD2. J was trimmed by 7 bases and V by 1 base; bases with no gene match: 8. Germline CDR1 and CDR2: SGHVT and SQSDAQ. The CDR3 is 16 amino acids. The CDR3 protein is CASSLDAREGLNEQFF. The CDR3 DNA sequence: TGTGCCAGCAGCTTAGATGCGCGGGAGGGCCTAAATGAGCAGTTCTTC.

The V call is TRBV24-1, the J call TRBJ2-3; D is possibly TRBD1 (6 bases). The CDR3 loop spans 16 amino acids. Trimming stripped 3 bases from V and 2 bases from J, with 14 bases between. The germline V gene encodes CDR1 KGHDR and CDR2 SFDVKD. The CDR3 loop is CATSDPQGYFTDTQYF. In DNA, the CDR3 is TGTGCCACCAGTGATCCACAGGGCTACTTCACAGATACGCAGTATTTT.

The chain couples TRBV7-9 to TRBJ2-1; 15 nucleotides agree with TRBD2. J was trimmed by 2 bases and V by 6 bases; bases with no gene match: 8. Germline loops: CDR1 SEHNR, CDR2 FQNEAQ (reference sequence). The CDR3 length is 18 residues. CDR3 coding DNA: TGTGCCAGCAGAGCGGGACTAGCGGGAGGTCCAGCCTACAATGAGCAGTTCTTC. This encodes CASRAGLAGGPAYNEQFF.

This clone was recorded once. The V and J genes are TRBV10-3 and TRBJ1-6; 8 bases are a match to TRBD1. This CDR3 is 16 amino acids long. Per germline, CDR1 ENHRY and CDR2 SYGVKD. The V segment lost 4 bases and the J segment 6 bases; nucleotides outside the gene matches: 8. The CDR3 DNA sequence: TGTGCCATCAGTGGATCCGGGACAGGCGGTAATTCACCCCTCCACTTT. It encodes CAISGSGTGGNSPLHF.